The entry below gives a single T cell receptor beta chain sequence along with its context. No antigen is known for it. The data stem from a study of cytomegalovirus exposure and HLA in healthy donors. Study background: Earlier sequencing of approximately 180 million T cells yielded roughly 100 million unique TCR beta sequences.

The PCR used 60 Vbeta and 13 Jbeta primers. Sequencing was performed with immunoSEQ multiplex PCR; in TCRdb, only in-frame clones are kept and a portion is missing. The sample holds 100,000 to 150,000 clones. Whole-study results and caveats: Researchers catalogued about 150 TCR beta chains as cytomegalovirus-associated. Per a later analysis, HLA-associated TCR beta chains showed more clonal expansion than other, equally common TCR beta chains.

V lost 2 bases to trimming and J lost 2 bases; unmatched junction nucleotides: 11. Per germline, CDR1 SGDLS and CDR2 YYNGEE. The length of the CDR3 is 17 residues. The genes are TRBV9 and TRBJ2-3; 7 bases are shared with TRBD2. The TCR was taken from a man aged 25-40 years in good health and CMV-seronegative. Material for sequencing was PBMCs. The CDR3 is CASSVPGTTTSTDTQYF. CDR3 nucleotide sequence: TGTGCCAGCAGCGTGCCCGGGACTACTACGTCCACAGATACGCAGTATTTT.